This T cell receptor (beta chain) was captured in a study of blood T cell repertoires in COVID-19. The method was immunoSEQ multiplex PCR; TCRdb's version includes in-frame clones alone and lacks a portion of them. There are 200,000 to 250,000 clones in the sample; around 83% occur only once, and about 8.1% lies in the top ten. The count of this clone is one. Sequenced sample: peripheral blood. The sequence came from a man aged 80 or over with acute or convalescent COVID-19.

CDR3 in DNA: TGCGCCAGCAGCCAAGGGAGGGGACAGTTCTACAATGAGCAGTTCTTC. Encoded protein: CASSQGRGQFYNEQFF. The V call is TRBV4-1, the J call TRBJ2-1; possible D gene TRBD1, 7 bases. V was trimmed by 1 base and J by 3 bases, leaving 13 bases between them. CDR3 size: 16 residues. Germline CDR1 reads MGHRA; CDR2 reads YSYEKL.